A single sample gave rise to the 26 T cell receptor beta chains below, sequenced in a study of post-analysis software for immune sequencing data. Study-level points and caveats: Relative to controls, patients had five TRBV segments at higher frequency, with TRBV5-6, TRBV5-1 and TRBV20-1 among these.

These receptors' targets are unknown. Prepared TCR beta cDNA libraries contained unique molecular identifiers. TCRdb re-called the PCR reads with MiXCR, one entry per CDR3 protein. Of 450,000 to 700,000 distinct CDR3 sequences detected, about 40% appear once; the ten largest clones hold more than 1.5%. Sequenced: blood. These receptors all stem from a girl between 10 and 17 years old with multiple sclerosis.

This clonotype has a handful of counts. The chain carries TRBV6-5 and TRBJ1-1; weak D call: TRBD1 (5 bases). The CDR3 is 16 residues long. Germline V gene sequence: CDR1 MNHEY, CDR2 SVGAGI. Trimming stripped 0 bases from V and 0 bases from J, with 11 bases between. Written as DNA, the CDR3 is TGTGCCAGCAGTTACTCGGCAGGGACTTTGAACACTGAAGCTTTCTTT. Its translation is CASSYSAGTLNTEAFF.

This chain connects TRBV20-1 to TRBJ2-1; maybe TRBD2 (6 bases). Looked up from germline, CDR1 is DFQATT and CDR2 is SNEGSKA (reference sequence). CDR3 length: 13 amino acids. V lost 3 bases, J lost 3 bases, and 9 bases lay in between. The CDR3: CSARLANYNEQFF. The DNA for the CDR3 is TGCAGTGCTAGGCTAGCGAACTACAATGAGCAGTTCTTC.

CDR3 region: CAISPLAGASAEQFF. In nucleotides, the CDR3 is TGTGCCATCAGTCCCCTAGCGGGGGCGTCCGCTGAGCAGTTCTTC. This chain joins TRBV10-3 and TRBJ2-1; 10 bases align to TRBD2. The CDR3 consists of 15 residues. Per germline, CDR1 ENHRY and CDR2 SYGVKD. V was pared by 5 bases and J by 9 bases, with 10 bases of the junction left unmatched.

This chain links TRBV20-1 with TRBJ1-5; D is undetermined. The CDR3 spans 13 residues. V lost 2 bases, J lost 1 base, and 6 bases lay in between. CDR1 is DFQATT and CDR2 is SNEGSKA in the germline V gene (reference sequence). Written as DNA, the CDR3 is TGCAGTGCTAGATTAGGGAGCAATCAGCCCCAGCATTTT. Protein product: CSARLGSNQPQHF.

CDR3 bases: TGTGCCAGCAGGATGTGGGCCAAAAACATTCAGTACTTC. This translates into CASRMWAKNIQYF. The chain uses TRBV27 and TRBJ2-4; D remains ambiguous. This CDR3 region has 13 residues. Germline V gives CDR1 MNHEY, CDR2 SMNVEV (reference sequence). The germline V and J ends were trimmed by 6 bases and 1 base, with 7 bases remaining between them.

The genes are TRBV6-1 and TRBJ2-1; 7 bases line up with TRBD1. V lost 4 bases and J lost 9; bases outside the gene matches: 9. Looked up from germline, CDR1 is MNHNS and CDR2 is SASEGT. The CDR3 extends over 14 amino acids. The CDR3 region has the DNA TGTGCCAGCAGTGGGGACAGCCTGAGACGTGAGCAGTTCTTC. Translating gives CASSGDSLRREQFF.

V and J are TRBV18 and TRBJ2-7, with 10 bases matching TRBD1. Per germline, CDR1 KGHSH and CDR2 LQKENI. V trimming: 3 bases; J trimming: 3 bases; junction bases outside the gene matches: 5. This CDR3 contains 15 residues. Written as DNA, the CDR3 is TGTGCCAGCTCACCCAGACAGGGGGCAGTCTACGAGCAGTACTTC. It encodes CASSPRQGAVYEQYF.

This clonotype was seen a few times. V is TRBV4-2 and J is TRBJ2-7; 7 bases are shared with TRBD1. With 4 bases clipped from V and 2 bases from J, the junction kept 11 bases outside the gene matches. The germline V gene encodes CDR1 LGHNA and CDR2 YNFKEQ. This CDR3 is 16 amino acids long. This CDR3 is CASSPSTGQATYEQYF. DNA for the CDR3: TGTGCCAGCAGCCCTTCTACCGGACAGGCTACCTACGAGCAGTACTTC.

Relative to its sample, this clonotype is medium-sized. The CDR3 nucleotides are TGCAGCGTTGAAGTAGGGACTAGCGGCTACGAGCAGTACTTC. Protein: CSVEVGTSGYEQYF. The chain links TRBV29-1 to TRBJ2-7; 11 bases match TRBD2. In germline, CDR1 is SQVTM, CDR2 ANQGSEA. V gave up 1 base and J gave up 3 bases; unmatched junction bases: 2. CDR3 length: 14 residues.

This clonotype showed up just a few times. The V gene is TRBV27, the J gene TRBJ2-1, with 7 bases fitting TRBD2. V shed 5 bases and J 6 bases; nucleotides not matched to a gene: 16. The V gene's germline CDR1 is MNHEY and CDR2 SMNVEV (reference sequence). The CDR3 length is 17 residues. CDR3 sequence reads: CASSLIGLGGVFNEQFF. CDR3 nucleotide sequence: TGTGCCAGCAGTCTAATCGGACTAGGCGGGGTTTTCAATGAGCAGTTCTTC.

In DNA form, the CDR3 reads TGCAGTGCTAGAGGAAGCGGGGGGGAAGAGACCCAGTACTTC. Its translation: CSARGSGGEETQYF. The chain employs TRBV20-1 and TRBJ2-5, with 10 bases lining up with TRBD2. The J segment lost 3 bases and the V segment lost 1 base, leaving 2 bases of the junction unmatched. The length of the CDR3 is 14 residues. Germline V lookup: CDR1 DFQATT, CDR2 SNEGSKA (reference sequence).

The rearrangement links TRBV19 to TRBJ1-5; a weak D match, TRBD1 (5 bases). This CDR3 is built from 14 residues. V was shortened by 8 bases and J by 1 base, with 12 bases between the two germline ends. Germline V gives CDR1 LNHDA, CDR2 SQIVND (reference sequence). The DNA of the CDR3 is TGTGCCAGTGGGTCACGGGGGAGCAATCAGCCCCAGCATTTT. It translates to CASGSRGSNQPQHF.

The CDR3 spells CASRGTSIYNEQFF. CDR3 in DNA: TGTGCCAGCAGGGGGACTAGCATCTACAATGAGCAGTTCTTC. V is TRBV2 and J is TRBJ2-1; 9 bases are shared with TRBD2. This CDR3 is built from 14 residues. Looked up from germline, CDR1 is SNHLY and CDR2 is FYNNEI. V shed 6 bases and J 3 bases; nucleotides not matched to a gene: 3.

Remarks on this clonotype: A much larger clonotype is one base distant, so this may be a read error. This rearrangement joins TRBV7-2 to TRBJ1-2; 7 bases match TRBD1. Germline CDR1 is SGHTA and CDR2 is FQGNSA. The CDR3 extends over 13 amino acids. Unmatched junction bases numbered 3, after V lost 5 bases and J lost 3 bases. CDR3 residues: CASSPDRYYGYTF. DNA of the CDR3: TGTGCCAGCAGCCCGGACAGGTACTATGGCTACACCTTC.

The chain is built from TRBV5-1 and TRBJ2-3, with D possibly called TRBD1 or TRBD2 (5 bases each). CDR1 is SGHRS, CDR2 YFSETQ, per germline. The CDR3 extends over 12 amino acids. V lost 6 bases, J lost 4 bases, and 9 bases lay in between. The CDR3 DNA follows: TGCGCCAGCACTGAGGGGTCAGATACGCAGTATTTT. It codes for CASTEGSDTQYF.

This chain uses TRBV5-1 with TRBJ2-3; D might be TRBD1 (5 bases). V lost 2 bases and J lost 0, with 16 bases in between. The CDR3 sequence is 17 residues long. Germline V gives CDR1 SGHRS, CDR2 YFSETQ. CDR3 in amino acids: CASSFSSRRASTDTQYF. CDR3 sequence (DNA): TGCGCCAGCAGCTTCAGCTCCCGCAGGGCGAGCACAGATACGCAGTATTTT.

This clonotype was seen a handful of times. The chain employs TRBV2 and TRBJ2-5; D perhaps matches TRBD1 (5 bases). Germline CDR1 is SNHLY and CDR2 is FYNNEI. This CDR3 has 15 amino acids. Trimming pared 5 bases from V and 4 bases from J, leaving 17 bases between. The DNA of the CDR3 is TGTGCCAGCAGTATGGACACCCTAAGTGGAGAGACCCAGTACTTC. This gives the protein CASSMDTLSGETQYF.

The J gene is TRBJ1-2, the V gene TRBV12-3 or TRBV12-4, with TRBD1 identical over 7 bases. The CDR3 totals 14 residues. V was pared by 3 bases and J by 6 bases, with 7 bases of the junction left unmatched. The CDR3 loop is CASSFGQGVNGYTF. CDR3 in DNA: TGTGCCAGCAGTTTCGGGCAGGGGGTGAATGGCTACACCTTC.

This rearrangement joins TRBV29-1 to TRBJ1-2, with 8 positions matching TRBD1. Trimming cost V 7 bases and J 5 bases; bases outside gene matches: 9. Germline V CDR1 and CDR2: SQVTM, ANQGSEA. The CDR3 sequence is 13 residues long. The CDR3 spells CSGKRQGAYGYTF. The CDR3 DNA follows: TGCAGCGGGAAGAGGCAGGGGGCGTATGGCTACACCTTC. Supplemented by reference TRBV29-1 and TRBJ1-2, the full variable domain reads SAVISQKPSRDICQRGTSLTIQCQVDSQVTMMFWYRQQPGQSLTLIATANQGSEATYESGFVIDKFPISRPNLTFSTLTVSNMSPEDSSIYLCSGKRQGAYGYTFGSGTRLTVV.

The V gene is TRBV10-3, the J gene TRBJ2-6; D perhaps matches TRBD1 (5 bases). The germline V gene has CDR1 ENHRY and CDR2 SYGVKD. This CDR3 comprises 16 residues. The germline V and J ends were trimmed by 8 bases and 0 bases, with 14 bases remaining between them. CDR3 sequence reads: CAIATGSGSGANVLTF. The CDR3 DNA reads as TGTGCCATCGCCACAGGCTCGGGCTCTGGGGCCAACGTCCTGACTTTC.

The chain recombines TRBV29-1 with TRBJ1-2; the D is unclear. In germline, CDR1 is SQVTM, CDR2 ANQGSEA. V was pared by 4 bases and J by 2 bases, with 14 bases between. This CDR3 has 14 amino acids. The CDR3 spells CSVAPSTRNYGYTF. The CDR3 DNA sequence: TGCAGCGTTGCCCCCTCGACGAGAAACTATGGCTACACCTTC.

The chain recombines TRBV12-3 or TRBV12-4 with TRBJ2-3; no reliable D call. The V end was cut by 7 bases, the J end by 3 bases, with 8 bases between. This CDR3 has 12 residues. CDR3 DNA: TGTGCCAGCACCCATTCTACAGATACGCAGTATTTT. Translation gives CASTHSTDTQYF.

The chain combines TRBV29-1 with TRBJ1-1, with unresolved D. This CDR3 has 13 residues. The germline V gene encodes CDR1 SQVTM and CDR2 ANQGSEA. The V gene lost 4 bases and the J gene lost 3 bases, with 12 bases spanning the gap. CDR3 region: CSVAVPRDTEAFF. The CDR3 bases are TGCAGCGTTGCGGTGCCTAGAGACACTGAAGCTTTCTTT. The whole variable domain, filled in from reference TRBV29-1 and TRBJ1-1, reads SAVISQKPSRDICQRGTSLTIQCQVDSQVTMMFWYRQQPGQSLTLIATANQGSEATYESGFVIDKFPISRPNLTFSTLTVSNMSPEDSSIYLCSVAVPRDTEAFFGQGTRLTVV.

The chain uses TRBV7-7 and TRBJ2-3; D uncertain. Germline lookup yields CDR1 SSHAT and CDR2 FNYEAQ (reference sequence). The V end lost 3 bases, the J end lost 1 base, and 11 bases lay between the germline ends. There are 15 residues in the CDR3. CDR3 loop: CASSLNGRRTDTQYF. The CDR3, as DNA: TGTGCCAGCAGCTTGAACGGACGGCGCACAGATACGCAGTATTTT.

This clonotype was seen a handful of times. The chain joins TRBV12-3 or TRBV12-4 to TRBJ2-7, with unresolved D. The CDR3 runs to 11 residues. Trimming took 5 bases from V and 6 from J, leaving 8 bases between them. The CDR3 protein is CASSGLGEQYF. The CDR3 DNA sequence: TGTGCCAGCAGTGGGTTGGGCGAGCAGTACTTC.

Regarding this clonotype: One base away lies a much larger clone, so this may be a sequencing read error. V is TRBV12-3 or TRBV12-4 and J is TRBJ2-5; D might be TRBD1 or TRBD2, each matching 6 bases. TRBJ2-7 matches the DNA end more closely, so the J call is doubtful. The CDR3 length is 15 residues. The CDR3 DNA follows: TGTGCCGGCAGTCCCGAAGGGGGGAGAAGGTACGAGCAGTACTTC. Encoded protein: CAGSPEGGRRYEQYF.